These 6 T cell receptor beta chains came from one sample sequenced in a study of molecular identifiers for immune sequencing clone quantification. TCRdb independently ran MiXCR on the PCR reads; one entry per CDR3 protein. Of around 480,000 distinct CDR3 sequences in the sample, about 26% were seen once. Material: naive CD8+ T cells from blood, with Jurkat cell RNA spiked in. As for subset: FACS-sorted CD8+CD4-CCR7+CD45RA+ naive T cells. These receptor sequences come from a human donor in good health. Some libraries in this study had Jurkat cell RNA spiked in.

This clonotype came up many times. The gene calls are TRBV30 and TRBJ2-3, with 14 nucleotides matching TRBD2. CDR3 size: 15 residues. Looked up from germline, CDR1 is GTSNPN and CDR2 is SVGIG (reference sequence). Trimming cost V 8 bases and J 5 bases; bases outside gene matches: 9. In DNA, the CDR3 is TGTGCCGGGTGGGGGACTAGCGGGGGTCAAGATACGCAGTATTTT. Protein sequence: CAGWGTSGGQDTQYF.

This sequence joins TRBV4-3 and TRBJ2-1, with D tentatively TRBD1 (6 bases). This CDR3 is 14 amino acids long. CDR1 and CDR2 from the germline V gene are LGHNA and YSLEER. Trimming stripped 3 bases from V and 7 bases from J, with 13 bases between. CDR3 sequence reads: CASSQEQGSNEQFF. As DNA, the CDR3 is TGCGCCAGCAGCCAGGAACAGGGATCGAATGAGCAGTTCTTC.

This clonotype was observed a handful of times. This rearrangement joins TRBV13 to TRBJ2-5; D is perhaps TRBD1 (6 bases). CDR1 is PRHDT, CDR2 FYEKMQ, per germline (reference sequence). This CDR3 is built from 15 residues. V lost 3 bases and J 5 bases, leaving 16 bases between the germline ends. CDR3 nucleotide sequence: TGTGCCAGCAGCTTTGGTGGGGGCAAGCAGGAGACCCAGTACTTC. It yields the protein CASSFGGGKQETQYF. Filled out from reference TRBV13 and TRBJ2-5, the complete variable domain reads AAGVIQSPRHLIKEKRETATLKCYPIPRHDTVYWYQQGPGQDPQFLISFYEKMQSDKGSIPDRFSAQQFSDYHSELNMSSLELGDSALYFCASSFGGGKQETQYFGPGTRLLVL.

The V and J genes are TRBV18 and TRBJ1-1; D may be TRBD1 (5 bases). CDR1 is KGHSH, CDR2 LQKENI, per germline. V lost 1 base to trimming and J lost 4 bases, with 10 bases between them. This CDR3 has 14 amino acids. DNA of the CDR3: TGTGCCAGCTCACCACGGGGGGGTCCCACTGAAGCTTTCTTT. This translates into CASSPRGGPTEAFF.

With regard to this clonotype: This sequence may be a read error, since a much larger clone differs from it by one base. The chain uses TRBV19 and TRBJ2-7; tentatively, D is TRBD2 (5 bases). Germline lookup yields CDR1 LNHDA and CDR2 SQIVND (reference sequence). The CDR3 sequence is 13 residues long. Trimming removed 11 bases from V and 7 bases from J, with 21 bases in between. The CDR3, as DNA: TGTGCCGCTTCCCGGGATCCCGCTCTGGAGCAGTACTTC. Its protein product is CAASRDPALEQYF.

Concerning this clonotype itself: One base away lies a much larger clone, so this may be a sequencing read error. V is TRBV20-1 and J is TRBJ2-2; D not resolved. V gave up 1 base and J gave up 0 bases, with 9 bases separating them. The CDR3 totals 15 residues. Germline loops: CDR1 DFQATT, CDR2 SNEGSKA (reference sequence). CDR3 amino acids: CSARGEGSNTGELFF. The CDR3 nucleotides read TGCAGTGCTAGAGGTGAAGGATCGAACACCGGGGAGCTGTTTTTT.